This T cell receptor beta chain stems from a study of graft-versus-host responses after intestinal transplantation. About the study: Recipients were given multivisceral, liver-intestinal, or isolated intestinal transplants. Every recipient had anti-thymocyte globulin induction and around three years of tacrolimus plus steroids. Whole-study findings and limits: Subjects displaying graft-donor T cell macrochimerism possessed elevated graft-versus-host to host-versus-graft clonal ratios inside allografts.

The repertoire was sequenced with immunoSEQ multiplex PCR; TCRdb's copy has only in-frame clones and lacks some. The sample includes approximately 49,000 clones, around 90% of them seen just once. Germline CDR1 MNHNS, CDR2 SASEGT. This CDR3 has 14 residues. The V gene end was trimmed by 7 bases and the J gene end by 3 bases; junction bases not matched to a gene: 6. Worth noting for this clone: The antigen is undetermined.

Sequencing used unstimulated CD4+ T cells sorted from spleen or lymph node cells, obtained before transplant. This clonotype was sampled from a human donor who was the organ donor for an intestinal transplant. This chain uses TRBV6-1 with TRBJ1-5; 7 positions agree with TRBD1. CDR3 DNA: TGTGCCAGCACTTTAGACAGGGTCAATCAGCCCCAGCATTTT. Translation gives CASTLDRVNQPQHF.